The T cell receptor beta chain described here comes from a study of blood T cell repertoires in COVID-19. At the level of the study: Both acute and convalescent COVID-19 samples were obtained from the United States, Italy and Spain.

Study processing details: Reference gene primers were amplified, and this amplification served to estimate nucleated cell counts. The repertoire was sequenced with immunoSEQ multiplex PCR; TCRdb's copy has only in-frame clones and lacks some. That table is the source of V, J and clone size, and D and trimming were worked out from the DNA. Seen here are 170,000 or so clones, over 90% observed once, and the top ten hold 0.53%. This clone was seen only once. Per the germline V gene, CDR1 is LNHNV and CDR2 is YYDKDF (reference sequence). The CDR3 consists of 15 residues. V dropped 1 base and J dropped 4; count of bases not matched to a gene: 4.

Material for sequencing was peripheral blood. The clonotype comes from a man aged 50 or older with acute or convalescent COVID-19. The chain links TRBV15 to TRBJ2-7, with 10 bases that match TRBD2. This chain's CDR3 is CATSRGGTSAYEQYF. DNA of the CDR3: TGTGCCACCAGCAGAGGCGGGACTAGCGCGTACGAGCAGTACTTC.